This TCR beta chain was captured in a study of cytomegalovirus exposure and HLA in healthy donors. Study findings and constraints: Most observed TCR sequences were rare, whereas some public TCRs were detected in many donors. Some V segments (TRBV6-2 and TRBV6-3 among them) were excluded as indistinguishable.

Primers included in the PCR were 60 Vbeta and 13 Jbeta primers. Data came from immunoSEQ multiplex PCR; TCRdb stores just in-frame clones and leaves some out. The sample records 150,000 to 200,000 clones, roughly 82% being singletons. In regard to this clone: Its antigen is unidentified.

The ends lost 0 bases at V and 4 bases at J; junction bases unmatched: 5. This CDR3 comprises 15 residues. Germline V CDR1 and CDR2: SGHRS, YFSETQ. The gene calls are TRBV5-1 and TRBJ2-3, with 7 bases aligning to TRBD2. The sample consisted of PBMCs. The sequence was obtained from a woman aged 30 to 39 in good health and CMV-seronegative. The chain's CDR3 is CASSLGGGFADTQYF. CDR3 coding DNA: TGCGCCAGCAGCTTGGGGGGGGGTTTCGCAGATACGCAGTATTTT.